The sequence of this T cell receptor beta chain was determined in a study of early T cells in non-severe SARS-CoV-2 infection. TCRdb fed the 5' RACE reads into MiXCR, producing one record per CDR3 protein. This table has about 52,000 distinct CDR3 sequences, roughly 11% appearing once. The CDR3 covers 15 residues. Germline-derived CDR1 and CDR2 are ENHRY and SYGVKD. V was trimmed by 5 bases and J by 0 bases, leaving 11 bases between them. Sequencing used whole blood. The chain uses TRBV10-3 and TRBJ2-1, with D uncertain. This TCR came from an adult who was a healthcare worker with PCR-confirmed SARS-CoV-2 infection or an uninfected control (not recorded which). The CDR3 sequence: CAISYFRSSYNEQFF. The CDR3, as DNA: TGTGCCATCAGTTACTTCCGGAGCTCCTACAATGAGCAGTTCTTC.